This passage covers 20 T cell receptor beta chains from one sample sequenced in a study of CD8+CD57+ T cells in acquired aplastic anemia. An expansion of CD8+CD57+ cells by flow cytometry had been shown in patients chosen for sequencing. Profiling of TCR beta VDJ combinations and CDR3 sequences used genomic DNA as template. One entry per CDR3 protein, called by TCRdb with MiXCR from the reads. Among 200,000 to 250,000 distinct CDR3 sequences listed, roughly two thirds were seen once. Material for sequencing was sorted CD4+, CD8+, or CD8+CD57+ T cells (not recorded which) from PBMCs. The receptors were sampled from a human donor with aplastic anemia.

This chain joins TRBV7-2 and TRBJ2-1; D perhaps matches TRBD2 (6 bases). V lost 5 bases to trimming and J lost 5 bases, with 10 bases between them. Germline V gives CDR1 SGHTA, CDR2 FQGNSA. The CDR3 length is 13 residues. The CDR3 here is CASSPSGDNEQFF. CDR3 DNA: TGTGCCAGCAGCCCCTCGGGGGACAATGAGCAGTTCTTC.

This sequence joins TRBV7-9 and TRBJ2-1; D might be TRBD2 (5 bases). Germline V gene sequence: CDR1 SEHNR, CDR2 FQNEAQ (reference sequence). This CDR3 has 14 amino acids. V was clipped by 3 bases and J by 5 bases, with 11 bases between them. The CDR3 bases are TGTGCCAGCAGCTTTGCGGGCCGAAACAATGAGCAGTTCTTC. This translates into CASSFAGRNNEQFF.

This clonotype was counted only a few times. The V call is TRBV10-3, the J call TRBJ2-7; D ambiguous. Trimming left V 0 bases short and J 2 bases short, with 2 bases between. The germline gives CDR1 ENHRY, CDR2 SYGVKD. The CDR3 runs to 12 residues. The CDR3 sequence: CAISESTYEQYF. CDR3 sequence (DNA): TGTGCCATCAGTGAGTCGACCTACGAGCAGTACTTC.

This clonotype was seen many times. The genes are TRBV15 and TRBJ1-5; 7 positions agree with TRBD1. CDR3 length: 15 residues. V lost 3 bases and J lost 0; bases outside the gene matches: 2. The germline gives CDR1 LNHNV, CDR2 YYDKDF (reference sequence). The CDR3 region is CATSSDRDSNQPQHF. CDR3 nucleotide sequence: TGTGCCACCAGCAGCGACAGGGATAGCAATCAGCCCCAGCATTTT. Full variable domain (remainder filled in from reference TRBV15 and TRBJ1-5): DAMVIQNPRYQVTQFGKPVTLSCSQTLNHNVMYWYQQKSSQAPKLLFHYYDKDFNNEADTPDNFQSRRPNTSFCFLDIRSPGLGDTAMYLCATSSDRDSNQPQHFGDGTRLSIL.

As regards this clonotype: The junction and the germline gene differ at one end; a read error may be behind it. This chain uses TRBV7-2 with TRBJ2-7; D is unclear. Germline V gives CDR1 SGHTA, CDR2 FQGNSA. The CDR3 is 15 amino acids. Written as DNA, the CDR3 is TGCGCCAGCAGCCAAGACCGGGCTCTCCCGGTCGAGCAGTGCTTC. This translates into CASSQDRALPVEQCF.

J is TRBJ1-6 and V is TRBV9; D uncertain. Per the germline V gene, CDR1 is SGDLS and CDR2 is YYNGEE. The CDR3 extends over 16 amino acids. V was trimmed by 4 bases and J by 9 bases, leaving 20 bases between them. CDR3 sequence reads: CASSRSGPGAVSPLHF. The CDR3, as DNA: TGTGCCAGCAGCCGTAGTGGTCCCGGCGCGGTTTCACCCCTCCACTTT.

This chain joins TRBV7-9 and TRBJ1-2; D gene ambiguous. The CDR3 spans 13 residues. V lost 1 base and J 2 bases, leaving 5 bases between the germline ends. Germline V gene sequence: CDR1 SEHNR, CDR2 FQNEAQ (reference sequence). In nucleotides, the CDR3 is TGTGCCAGCAGCTTAGTGGCAAACTATGGCTACACCTTC. This sequence encodes CASSLVANYGYTF.

The gene calls are TRBV7-9 and TRBJ2-5, with 10 bases fitting TRBD1. V trimming: 5 bases; J trimming: 5 bases; junction bases outside the gene matches: 11. Germline CDR1 and CDR2: SEHNR and FQNEAQ (reference sequence). The CDR3 spans 16 residues. The CDR3 coding sequence is TGTGCCAGCAGCCCCGCTCGGGGACAGGGGTCGGAGACCCAGTACTTC. Protein product: CASSPARGQGSETQYF.

This clonotype was picked up many times. The chain uses TRBV6-5 and TRBJ2-2; TRBD1 is a possible D gene (6 bases). Trimming took 0 bases from V and 2 from J, leaving 10 bases between them. The CDR3 is made up of 16 amino acids. Looked up from germline, CDR1 is MNHEY and CDR2 is SVGAGI. CDR3 amino acids: CASSYSPDSNTGELFF. DNA of the CDR3: TGTGCCAGCAGTTACTCTCCGGACAGCAACACCGGGGAGCTGTTTTTT.

In the case of this clonotype: One junction end disagrees with the germline gene, perhaps due to a read error. The chain carries TRBV6-6 and TRBJ2-3; no reliable D call. This CDR3 comprises 16 residues. Germline CDR1 MNHNY, CDR2 SVGAGI (reference sequence). For the CDR3, the DNA is TGTGCTAGCAGTTACTCGACTGTCCGGGTTACAGATACGCAGTATTTT. It is translated as CASSYSTVRVTDTQYF.

V usage is TRBV7-8 and J usage is TRBJ1-1; 8 bases are shared with TRBD1. Losses at the gene ends were 3 bases for V and 0 bases for J; bases not matched to a gene: 12. This CDR3 contains 18 residues. Per germline, CDR1 SGHVS and CDR2 FQNEAQ. The CDR3 DNA is TGTGCCAGCAGCTTGGGGGGACAGGCTTTTACCATGAACACTGAAGCTTTCTTT. Its translation is CASSLGGQAFTMNTEAFF.

The V and J genes are TRBV7-6 and TRBJ2-3; the D gene is possibly TRBD1 (5 bases). The CDR3 length is 15 residues. The germline V gene encodes CDR1 SGHVS and CDR2 FNYEAQ. The germline V and J ends were trimmed by 2 bases and 2 bases, with 11 bases remaining between them. CDR3 sequence reads: CASSLNSRATDTQYF. The CDR3 bases are TGTGCCAGCAGCTTAAATAGCAGGGCCACAGATACGCAGTATTTT.

This clonotype was seen at least ten times. The chain couples TRBV6-4 to TRBJ2-7; no clear D gene. CDR3 length: 13 amino acids. V gave up 1 base and J gave up 3 bases, with 7 bases separating them. Per germline, CDR1 MRHNA and CDR2 SNTAGT. CDR3 bases: TGTGCCAGCAGTGACTTCGTGGGCTACGAGCAGTACTTC. Its protein is CASSDFVGYEQYF.

The CDR3 DNA sequence: TGTGCCACCAGCAGAGATAAATCGGGACTTAATAACGAGCAGTACTTC. Amino acid sequence: CATSRDKSGLNNEQYF. The gene calls are TRBV15 and TRBJ2-7, with a possible D match to TRBD2 (6 bases). The CDR3 totals 16 residues. Germline V lookup: CDR1 LNHNV, CDR2 YYDKDF (reference sequence). Trimming took 0 bases from V and 5 from J, leaving 17 bases between them.

There are a few counts of this clonotype. The chain carries TRBV10-3 and TRBJ1-5; 8 nucleotides agree with TRBD1. Per the germline V gene, CDR1 is ENHRY and CDR2 is SYGVKD. Trimming cost V 4 bases and J 5 bases; bases outside gene matches: 7. The CDR3 totals 15 residues. CDR3 in amino acids: CAISAGGQGHQPQHF. In DNA form, the CDR3 reads TGTGCCATCAGTGCCGGTGGACAGGGCCATCAGCCCCAGCATTTT.

This clonotype was observed a handful of times. The chain is built from TRBV15 and TRBJ2-1; 9 bases are shared with TRBD1. This CDR3 region has 17 residues. From germline, CDR1 is LNHNV and CDR2 YYDKDF (reference sequence). V was pared by 3 bases and J by 4 bases, with 10 bases of the junction left unmatched. CDR3 protein: CATSSSRPGQGYNEQFF. DNA for the CDR3: TGTGCCACCAGCAGCTCCAGACCGGGACAGGGATACAATGAGCAGTTCTTC.

The rearrangement uses TRBV11-2 and TRBJ2-7, with a weak D call TRBD1 (6 bases). V lost 0 bases and J lost 0, with 12 bases in between. This CDR3 spans 16 amino acids. Germline loops: CDR1 SGHAT, CDR2 FQNNGV. CDR3 in amino acids: CASSLDRGQSSYEQYF. The CDR3 DNA follows: TGTGCCAGCAGCTTAGATCGGGGACAAAGCTCCTACGAGCAGTACTTC. Together with reference TRBV11-2 and TRBJ2-7, the CDR3 gives the full variable domain: EAGVAQSPRYKIIEKRQSVAFWCNPISGHATLYWYQQILGQGPKLLIQFQNNGVVDDSQLPKDRFSAERLKGVDSTLKIQPAKLEDSAVYLCASSLDRGQSSYEQYFGPGTRLTVT.

This chain links TRBV24-1 with TRBJ2-7, with 12 bases matching TRBD2. The CDR3 runs to 15 residues. The germline CDR1 and CDR2 sequences are KGHDR and SFDVKD. V lost 4 bases and J lost 3; bases outside the gene matches: 3. The CDR3 spells CATSETSGSLYEQYF. The DNA for the CDR3 is TGTGCCACCAGTGAGACTAGCGGGAGTCTCTACGAGCAGTACTTC.

The chain recombines TRBV29-1 with TRBJ2-3; no clear D gene. The CDR3 loop spans 13 amino acids. The germline V gene has CDR1 SQVTM and CDR2 ANQGSEA. The CDR3 DNA reads as TGCTCTTCCAGTTTTACGAACACAGATACGCAGTATTTT. It yields the protein CSSSFTNTDTQYF.

This clonotype was observed a handful of times. The V and J genes are TRBV7-6 and TRBJ2-1; TRBD1 matches 8 bases. The CDR3 is 15 residues long. CDR1 is SGHVS and CDR2 is FNYEAQ in the germline V gene. V shed 2 bases, J shed 5 bases, and the junction held 5 bases outside the gene matches. This chain's CDR3 is CASSLSDRVNNEQFF. For the CDR3, the DNA is TGTGCCAGCAGCTTATCGGACAGGGTAAACAATGAGCAGTTCTTC.